This entry concerns a single T cell receptor (beta chain). This entry comes from a study of shared clonotypes between healthy human individuals. V dropped 5 bases and J dropped 8; count of bases not matched to a gene: 10. In germline, CDR1 is WNHNN, CDR2 SYGVQD (reference sequence). The CDR3 is 15 amino acids. Donors, without exception, were Caucasian adults residing in Nashville, Tennessee. A CD45RA-negative memory subset and a CD45RA+ naive subset were separated from the CD4+ cells. Repertoires were generated with immunoSEQ multiplex PCR, while TCRdb's copy carries only in-frame clones and drops some. The table records about 730,000 clones, just under 75% of them present only once.

The chain recombines TRBV10-1 with TRBJ1-4; 8 bases are shared with TRBD1. Material for sequencing was memory CD4+ T cells sorted from blood. Subset given: CD45RA-negative fraction. This sequence originates from a woman under 40 in good health. CDR3 DNA sequence: TGCGCCAGCAGTTCCGGACAGGGTGGGCAGGAAAAACTGTTTTTT. The encoded protein is CASSSGQGGQEKLFF.